This T cell receptor (beta chain) was retrieved from a study of blood T cell repertoires in COVID-19. V lost 6 bases and J lost 5; bases outside the gene matches: 12. The CDR3 consists of 16 residues. The V gene's germline CDR1 is LGHNA and CDR2 YNFKEQ. How the authors handled the data: Quantification of nucleated cells was approximated via reference gene primer amplification. Measured with immunoSEQ multiplex PCR; TCRdb has only the in-frame clones, and not every one. V and J calls and clone size come straight from that table; D and trimming were deduced from the DNA. The sample carries 130,000 to 150,000 clones, about nine tenths recorded once.

The clonotype was recovered from a human donor in a cohort sampled during active COVID-19. V is TRBV4-2 and J is TRBJ1-4, with 7 bases aligning to TRBD1. The specimen was peripheral blood. The CDR3 bases are TGTGCCAGCAGTTTCCAGGTGGGGACAGAGAATGAAAAACTGTTTTTT. It encodes CASSFQVGTENEKLFF.